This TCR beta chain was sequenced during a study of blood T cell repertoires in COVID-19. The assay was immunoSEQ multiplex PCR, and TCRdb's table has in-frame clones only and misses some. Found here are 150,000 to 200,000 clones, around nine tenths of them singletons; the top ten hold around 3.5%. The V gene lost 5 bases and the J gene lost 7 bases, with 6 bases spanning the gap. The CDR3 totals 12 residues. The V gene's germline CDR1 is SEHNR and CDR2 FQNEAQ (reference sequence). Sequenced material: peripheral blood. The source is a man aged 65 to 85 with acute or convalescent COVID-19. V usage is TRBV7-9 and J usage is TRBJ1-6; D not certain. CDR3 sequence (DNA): TGTGCCAGCAGCGAAAGCAATTCACCCCTCCACTTT. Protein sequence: CASSESNSPLHF.